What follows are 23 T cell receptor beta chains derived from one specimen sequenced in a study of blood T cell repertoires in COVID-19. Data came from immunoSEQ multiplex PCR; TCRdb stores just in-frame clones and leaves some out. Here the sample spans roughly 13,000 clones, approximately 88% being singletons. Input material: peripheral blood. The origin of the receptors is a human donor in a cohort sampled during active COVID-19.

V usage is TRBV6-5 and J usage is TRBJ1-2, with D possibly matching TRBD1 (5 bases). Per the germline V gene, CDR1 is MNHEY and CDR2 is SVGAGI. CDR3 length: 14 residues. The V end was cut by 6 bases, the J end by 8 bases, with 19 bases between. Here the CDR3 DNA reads TGTGCCAGCAGAGCCCAGGGTGGGGAAAAAGGCTACACCTTC. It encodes CASRAQGGEKGYTF.

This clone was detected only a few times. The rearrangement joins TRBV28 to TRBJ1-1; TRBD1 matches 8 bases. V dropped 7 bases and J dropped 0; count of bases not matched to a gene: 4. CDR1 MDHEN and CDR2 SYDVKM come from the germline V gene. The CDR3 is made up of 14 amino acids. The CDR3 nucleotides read TGTGCCAGCACCCTGGACAGGGTGAACACTGAAGCTTTCTTT. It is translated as CASTLDRVNTEAFF.

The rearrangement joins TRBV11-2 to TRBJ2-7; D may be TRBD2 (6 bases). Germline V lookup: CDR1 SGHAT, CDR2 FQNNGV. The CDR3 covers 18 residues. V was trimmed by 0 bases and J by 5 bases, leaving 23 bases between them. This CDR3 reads CASSLDGLRQGGLDEQYF. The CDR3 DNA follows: TGTGCCAGCAGCTTAGATGGCCTCAGGCAGGGAGGCCTTGACGAGCAGTACTTC.

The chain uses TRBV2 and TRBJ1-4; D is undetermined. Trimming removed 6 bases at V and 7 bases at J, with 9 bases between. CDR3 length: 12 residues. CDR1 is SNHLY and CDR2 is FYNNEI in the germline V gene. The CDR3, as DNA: TGTGCCAGCAGCGGTTTAGTTGAAAAACTGTTTTTT. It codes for CASSGLVEKLFF.

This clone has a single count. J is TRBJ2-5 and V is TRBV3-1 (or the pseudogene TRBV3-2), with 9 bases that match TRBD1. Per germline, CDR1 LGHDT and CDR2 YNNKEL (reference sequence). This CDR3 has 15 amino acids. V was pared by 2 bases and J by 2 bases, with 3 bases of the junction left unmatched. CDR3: CASSQIGTGQETQYF. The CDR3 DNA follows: TGTGCCAGCAGCCAAATAGGGACAGGGCAAGAGACCCAGTACTTC.

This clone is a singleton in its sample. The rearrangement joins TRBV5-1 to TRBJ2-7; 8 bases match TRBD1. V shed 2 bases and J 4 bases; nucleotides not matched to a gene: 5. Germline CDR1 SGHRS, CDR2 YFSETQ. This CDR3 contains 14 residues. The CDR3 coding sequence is TGCGCCAGCAGCTTAGACAGGGGAGTATACGAGCAGTACTTC. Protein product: CASSLDRGVYEQYF.

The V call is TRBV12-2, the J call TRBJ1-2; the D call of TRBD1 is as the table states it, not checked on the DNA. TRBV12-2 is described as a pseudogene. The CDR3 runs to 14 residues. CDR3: CASRSPGPRGGYTF. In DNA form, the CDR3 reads TGTGCAAGTCGCTCCCCAGGGCCTAGGGGTGGCTACACCTTC.

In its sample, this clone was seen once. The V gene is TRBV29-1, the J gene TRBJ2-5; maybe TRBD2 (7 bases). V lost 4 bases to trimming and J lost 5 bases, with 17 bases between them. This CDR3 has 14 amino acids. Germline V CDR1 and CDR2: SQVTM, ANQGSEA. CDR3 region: CSVVQGGGRETQYF. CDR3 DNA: TGCAGCGTTGTTCAAGGGGGGGGCAGGGAGACCCAGTACTTC.

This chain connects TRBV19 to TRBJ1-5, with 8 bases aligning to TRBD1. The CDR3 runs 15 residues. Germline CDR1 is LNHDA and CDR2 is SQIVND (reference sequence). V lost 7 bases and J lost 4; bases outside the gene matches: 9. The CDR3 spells CASNTNRGRNQPQHF. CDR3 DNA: TGTGCCAGTAATACAAACAGGGGGAGGAATCAGCCCCAGCATTTT.

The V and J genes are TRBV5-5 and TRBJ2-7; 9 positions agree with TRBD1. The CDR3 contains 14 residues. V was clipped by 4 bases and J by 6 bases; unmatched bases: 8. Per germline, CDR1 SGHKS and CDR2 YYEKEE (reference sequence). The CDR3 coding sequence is TGTGCCAGCAGCGGCACAGGGGGCTGGGGCGAGCAGTACTTC. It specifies CASSGTGGWGEQYF.

CDR3 bases: TGTGCCAGCAGCTCGCAGGGGCTCCGAGTAGAAAAACTGTTTTTT. Amino acid sequence: CASSSQGLRVEKLFF. The chain links TRBV28 to TRBJ1-4, with a tentative D call TRBD1 (6 bases). The germline CDR1 and CDR2 sequences are MDHEN and SYDVKM. V was shortened by 6 bases and J by 8 bases, with 19 bases between the two germline ends. The CDR3 contains 15 residues.

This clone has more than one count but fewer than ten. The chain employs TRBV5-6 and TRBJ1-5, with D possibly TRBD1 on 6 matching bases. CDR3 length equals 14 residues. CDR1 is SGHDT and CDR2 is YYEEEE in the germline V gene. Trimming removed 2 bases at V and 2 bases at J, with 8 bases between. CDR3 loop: CASSLRQGNQPQHF. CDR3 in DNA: TGTGCCAGCAGCTTACGACAGGGCAATCAGCCCCAGCATTTT.

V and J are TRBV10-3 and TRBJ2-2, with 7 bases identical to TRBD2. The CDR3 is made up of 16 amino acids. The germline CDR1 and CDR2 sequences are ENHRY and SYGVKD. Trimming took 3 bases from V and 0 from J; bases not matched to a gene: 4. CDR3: CAISDPGGSNTGELFF. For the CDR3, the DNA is TGTGCCATCAGTGACCCGGGGGGTTCGAACACCGGGGAGCTGTTTTTT.

The CDR3 nucleotides are TGTGCCAGCAGCGTAGGTCTAGAAGTCGACGGGGAGCTGTTTTTT. Amino acid sequence: CASSVGLEVDGELFF. V is TRBV9 and J is TRBJ2-2; no clear D gene. Trimming left V 0 bases short and J 7 bases short, with 13 bases between. Germline V lookup: CDR1 SGDLS, CDR2 YYNGEE. The CDR3 length is 15 residues.

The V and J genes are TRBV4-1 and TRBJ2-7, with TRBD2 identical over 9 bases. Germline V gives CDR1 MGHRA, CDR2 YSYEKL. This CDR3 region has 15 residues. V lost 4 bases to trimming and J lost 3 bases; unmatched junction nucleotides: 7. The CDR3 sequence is CASSPLGSGSYEQYF. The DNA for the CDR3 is TGCGCCAGCAGCCCCCTGGGTAGCGGGAGCTACGAGCAGTACTTC.

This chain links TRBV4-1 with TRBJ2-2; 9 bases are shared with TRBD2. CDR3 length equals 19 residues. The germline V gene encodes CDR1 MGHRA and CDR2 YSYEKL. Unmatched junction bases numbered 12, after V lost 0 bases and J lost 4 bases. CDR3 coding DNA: TGCGCCAGCAGCCAAGAAGCGACTAGCGGCCCGTTTCTCACCGGGGAGCTGTTTTTT. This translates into CASSQEATSGPFLTGELFF.

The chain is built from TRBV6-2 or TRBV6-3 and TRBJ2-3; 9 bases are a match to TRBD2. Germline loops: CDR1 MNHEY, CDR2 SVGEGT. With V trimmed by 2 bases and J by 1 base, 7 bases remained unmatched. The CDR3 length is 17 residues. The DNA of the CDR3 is TGTGCCAGCAGTTACCTGTTCGCTAGCGGGGGCACAGATACGCAGTATTTT. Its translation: CASSYLFASGGTDTQYF.

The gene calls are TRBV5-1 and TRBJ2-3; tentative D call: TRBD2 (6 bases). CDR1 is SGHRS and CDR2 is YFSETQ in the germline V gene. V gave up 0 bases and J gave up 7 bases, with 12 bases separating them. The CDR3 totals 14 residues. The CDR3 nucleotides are TGCGCCAGCAGCTTGGAAAGGGGCGGGAATACGCAGTATTTT. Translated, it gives CASSLERGGNTQYF.

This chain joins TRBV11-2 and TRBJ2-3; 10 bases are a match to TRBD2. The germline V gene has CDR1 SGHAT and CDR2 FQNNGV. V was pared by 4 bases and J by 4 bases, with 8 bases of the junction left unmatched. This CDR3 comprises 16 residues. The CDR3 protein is CASSWQLAGLADTQYF. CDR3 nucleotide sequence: TGTGCCAGCAGCTGGCAACTAGCGGGATTGGCAGATACGCAGTATTTT.

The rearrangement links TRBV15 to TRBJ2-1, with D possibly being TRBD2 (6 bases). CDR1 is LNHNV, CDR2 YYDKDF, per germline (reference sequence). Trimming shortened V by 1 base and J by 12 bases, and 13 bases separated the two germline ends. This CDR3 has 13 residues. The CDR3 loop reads CATSRVSGDWQFF. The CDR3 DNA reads TGTGCCACCAGCAGAGTCTCGGGGGACTGGCAGTTCTTC.

The chain's CDR3 is CSASRDPPSEQFF. CDR3 DNA: TGCAGTGCTAGTCGGGATCCCCCCAGTGAGCAGTTCTTC. The chain joins TRBV20-1 to TRBJ2-1; possible D gene TRBD2, 5 bases. Trimming took 3 bases from V and 9 from J, leaving 15 bases between them. CDR1 and CDR2 from the germline V gene are DFQATT and SNEGSKA (reference sequence). The CDR3 runs to 13 residues.

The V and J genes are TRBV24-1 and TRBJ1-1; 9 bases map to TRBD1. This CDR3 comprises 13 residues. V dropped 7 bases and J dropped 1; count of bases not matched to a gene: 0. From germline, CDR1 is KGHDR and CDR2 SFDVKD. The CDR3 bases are TGTGCCACCAGGACAGGGGGGAACACTGAAGCTTTCTTT. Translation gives CATRTGGNTEAFF.

In DNA form, the CDR3 reads TGTGCCTGGAGTATCCCGGGACAGGCTCAGCCCCAGCATTTT. It translates to CAWSIPGQAQPQHF. The V gene is TRBV30, the J gene TRBJ1-5; 8 bases agree with TRBD1. Germline V CDR1 and CDR2: GTSNPN, SVGIG (reference sequence). The V and J ends lost 2 bases and 6 bases, in that order; junction bases with no gene match: 6. This CDR3 contains 14 residues.